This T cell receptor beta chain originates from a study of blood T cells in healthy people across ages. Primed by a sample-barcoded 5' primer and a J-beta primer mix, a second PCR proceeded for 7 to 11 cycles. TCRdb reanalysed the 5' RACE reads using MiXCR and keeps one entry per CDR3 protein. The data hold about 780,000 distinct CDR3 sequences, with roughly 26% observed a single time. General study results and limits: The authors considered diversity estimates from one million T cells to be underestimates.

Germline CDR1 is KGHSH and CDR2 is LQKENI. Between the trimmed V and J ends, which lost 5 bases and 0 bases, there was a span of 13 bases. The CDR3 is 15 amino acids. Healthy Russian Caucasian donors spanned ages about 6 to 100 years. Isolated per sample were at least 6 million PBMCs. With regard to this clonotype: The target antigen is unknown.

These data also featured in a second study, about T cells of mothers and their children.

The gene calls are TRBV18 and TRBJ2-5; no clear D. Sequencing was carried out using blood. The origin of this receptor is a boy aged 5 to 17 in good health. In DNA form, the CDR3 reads TGTGCCAGCTCATCGGTAGGCCGGAACCAAGAGACCCAGTACTTC. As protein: CASSSVGRNQETQYF.